The 16 T cell receptor beta chains in this list originate from one sample, sequenced in a study of CD8 T cells in ankylosing spondylitis. TCRdb re-called the 5' RACE reads through MiXCR, storing one row per CDR3 protein. Among 200,000 to 250,000 distinct CDR3 sequences listed, about 26% were seen once. Specimen: blood, either unsorted or a sorted T cell fraction (not recorded which). These receptors came from a male donor with ankylosing spondylitis or in good health (not recorded which).

The DNA of the CDR3 is TGCAGTGCTAGAGAGGAGGGACGGAGGAGCTCTGGGGCCAACGTCCTGACTTTC. Its translation: CSAREEGRRSSGANVLTF. The V call is TRBV20-1, the J call TRBJ2-6, with a possible D match to TRBD2 (6 bases). Germline V CDR1 and CDR2: DFQATT, SNEGSKA (reference sequence). The CDR3 loop spans 18 amino acids. The V end lost 0 bases, the J end lost 0 bases, and 15 bases lay between the germline ends.

At least ten counts were recorded for this clonotype. The rearrangement links TRBV12-3 or TRBV12-4 to TRBJ1-2; possibly TRBD1 for D (6 bases). The ends were cut back, 3 bases at V and 8 bases at J, with 10 bases in the middle. The CDR3 covers 12 residues. CDR3 nucleotide sequence: TGTGCCAGCAGTTTTGGGACAACGGGCTACACCTTC. Its protein product is CASSFGTTGYTF.

The rearrangement links TRBV9 to TRBJ2-7; 12 bases match TRBD2. Unmatched junction bases numbered 11, after V lost 2 bases and J lost 5 bases. CDR1 is SGDLS, CDR2 YYNGEE, per germline. This CDR3 spans 17 amino acids. CDR3 coding DNA: TGTGCCAGCAGCGTGAACCGGACTAGCGGGATGGGACACGAGCAGTACTTC. This encodes CASSVNRTSGMGHEQYF.

This clonotype was detected many times. This chain connects TRBV20-1 to TRBJ1-1; a weak D match, TRBD1 (6 bases). CDR3 length equals 11 residues. Per germline, CDR1 DFQATT and CDR2 SNEGSKA (reference sequence). V lost 5 bases to trimming and J lost 9 bases, with 13 bases between them. CDR3 nucleotide sequence: TGCAGTGCTCCGGACAGCCCCAAAGCTTTCTTT. Encoded protein: CSAPDSPKAFF.

The chain has TRBV5-1 and TRBJ2-7; tentatively, D is TRBD1 or TRBD2 (5 bases each). Trimming shortened V by 3 bases and J by 0 bases, and 16 bases separated the two germline ends. The CDR3 has 16 residues. Germline-derived CDR1 and CDR2 are SGHRS and YFSETQ. This chain's CDR3 is CASSWTPGPSSYEQYF. In DNA form, the CDR3 reads TGCGCCAGCAGCTGGACCCCGGGACCGAGCTCCTACGAGCAGTACTTC.

This clonotype has a count of ten or more. The chain carries TRBV20-1 and TRBJ1-5; the D gene is possibly TRBD1 (6 bases). CDR3 length: 14 amino acids. Trimming cost V 0 bases and J 6 bases, with 12 bases left between them. The germline V gene encodes CDR1 DFQATT and CDR2 SNEGSKA (reference sequence). The CDR3 sequence is CSAREEGGGQPQHF. The CDR3 DNA reads TGCAGTGCTAGAGAGGAGGGGGGGGGTCAGCCCCAGCATTTT.

This clonotype was counted ten times or more. This rearrangement joins TRBV11-2 to TRBJ2-5, with 11 bases matching TRBD2. V dropped 0 bases and J dropped 5; count of bases not matched to a gene: 8. Germline V lookup: CDR1 SGHAT, CDR2 FQNNGV. The CDR3 contains 17 residues. The CDR3 region has the DNA TGTGCCAGCAGCTTAGATGGCCCGACTAGCGGGGCGGAGACCCAGTACTTC. This codes for CASSLDGPTSGAETQYF.

This chain connects TRBV5-1 to TRBJ2-1; 7 positions agree with TRBD1. The V gene's germline CDR1 is SGHRS and CDR2 YFSETQ. The V and J ends lost 2 bases and 5 bases, in that order; junction bases with no gene match: 7. This CDR3 has 15 residues. For the CDR3, the DNA is TGCGCCAGCAGCTTCGGGGACAGAGGGCACAATGAGCAGTTCTTC. Protein product: CASSFGDRGHNEQFF.

This clonotype occurred many times. This chain joins TRBV29-1 and TRBJ2-3; the match to TRBD1 covers 8 bases. V was clipped by 2 bases and J by 9 bases; unmatched bases: 4. The CDR3 contains 12 residues. Germline V gene sequence: CDR1 SQVTM, CDR2 ANQGSEA. CDR3 in DNA: TGCAGCGTTGAACGGGACAGGTCGACGCAGTATTTT. Its protein product is CSVERDRSTQYF.

CDR3 DNA sequence: TGTGCCACCAGCAGAGAGGAGCGACTCTCCTACGAGCAGTACTTC. The encoded protein is CATSREERLSYEQYF. V gene TRBV15 combines with J gene TRBJ2-7, with D uncertain. V lost 0 bases to trimming and J lost 0 bases, with 9 bases between them. There are 15 residues in the CDR3. The V gene's germline CDR1 is LNHNV and CDR2 YYDKDF (reference sequence).

The gene calls are TRBV20-1 and TRBJ1-5; D unclear. The V gene's germline CDR1 is DFQATT and CDR2 SNEGSKA (reference sequence). Trimming left V 1 base short and J 0 bases short, with 4 bases between. This CDR3 contains 13 residues. CDR3 coding DNA: TGCAGTGCTAGAGTATATAGCAATCAGCCCCAGCATTTT. This codes for CSARVYSNQPQHF.

The chain joins TRBV20-1 to TRBJ2-1; 10 nucleotides agree with TRBD1. Germline trimming cut 5 bases from V and 6 bases from J; bases unmatched to any gene: 10. This CDR3 spans 15 amino acids. Looked up from germline, CDR1 is DFQATT and CDR2 is SNEGSKA (reference sequence). The CDR3 sequence is CSAPPDRGPSNEQFF. In DNA form, the CDR3 reads TGCAGTGCTCCCCCCGACAGGGGGCCTAGCAATGAGCAGTTCTTC.

At least ten counts were recorded for this clonotype. The chain couples TRBV20-1 to TRBJ2-1; D gene uncertain. Trimming cost V 4 bases and J 9 bases, with 10 bases left between them. The length of the CDR3 is 11 residues. CDR1 is DFQATT and CDR2 is SNEGSKA in the germline V gene (reference sequence). This chain's CDR3 is CSAIFRSEQFF. DNA for the CDR3: TGCAGTGCTATCTTTCGGAGTGAGCAGTTCTTC.

The V gene is TRBV10-3, the J gene TRBJ1-5; no definite D call. V was cut by 6 bases and J by 4 bases, with 10 bases left in between. Germline V gene sequence: CDR1 ENHRY, CDR2 SYGVKD. The CDR3 totals 13 residues. The CDR3 DNA sequence: TGTGCCATCAGCGGGTACGAGAATCAGCCCCAGCATTTT. The encoded protein is CAISGYENQPQHF.

This clonotype came up many times. The chain combines TRBV10-3 with TRBJ2-1; TRBD2 matches at 7 bases. This CDR3 is 15 amino acids long. Germline CDR1 is ENHRY and CDR2 is SYGVKD. Losses at the gene ends were 7 bases for V and 5 bases for J; bases not matched to a gene: 11. The CDR3, as DNA: TGTGCCATCACTCCTCGGGCGGGAGCCCACAATGAGCAGTTCTTC. Protein sequence: CAITPRAGAHNEQFF.

The genes are TRBV20-1 and TRBJ2-3, with 8 bases fitting TRBD2. CDR1 is DFQATT and CDR2 is SNEGSKA in the germline V gene (reference sequence). The CDR3 spans 15 residues. V gave up 3 bases and J gave up 4 bases; unmatched junction bases: 9. In DNA form, the CDR3 reads TGCAGTGCTAGCGTTCTAGCGGGTCGGTCAGATACGCAGTATTTT. Its translation is CSASVLAGRSDTQYF.